Listed below are T cell receptor beta chains from one sample, sequenced in a study of CD8 T cells in Susac syndrome. TCRdb passed the immunoSEQ multiplex PCR reads through MiXCR, listing each CDR3 protein once. The repertoire holds some 300,000 distinct CDR3 sequences, with 75% to 90% as singletons. Input material: CD8+ T cells from PBMCs. The receptor set was obtained from a human donor with multiple sclerosis. CDR3s include the opening cysteine and the closing phenylalanine or tryptophan. A D gene is named only where the DNA matches it firmly. For some rows the clone size is stated as once, few or many, or as a class when expanded; others skip it.

size	D	J	V	DNA	CDR3
once	-	TRBJ2-2	TRBV4-2	TGTGCCAGCAGCCACGGGCCCGGGGAGCTGTTTTTT	CASSHGPGELFF
-	-	TRBJ1-5	TRBV6-2/TRBV6-3	TGTGCCAGCAGTTACCGGCAGGGGCATCAGCCCCAGCATTTT	CASSYRQGHQPQHF
-	-	TRBJ1-1	TRBV9	TGTGCCAGTAGTGCTGGAGGGGGCACTGAAGCTTTCTTT	CASSAGGGTEAFF
-	TRBD1	TRBJ2-2	TRBV10-1	TGCGCCAGCAGGGGGACAGGCCAAGGGGAGCTGTTTTTT	CASRGTGQGELFF
-	TRBD2	TRBJ2-7	TRBV6-2/TRBV6-3	TGTGCCAGCAGTTACCCGGAGCGGGGGGTTCGCGACGAGCAGTACTTC	CASSYPERGVRDEQYF
-	-	TRBJ2-6	TRBV4-3	TGCGCCAGCAGCCAACAATCCTGGCTGACTGGGGCCAACGTCCTGACTTTC	CASSQQSWLTGANVLTF
-	-	TRBJ2-5	TRBV24-1	TGTGCCACCAGTGATTTAGGGGGATGGGAGACCCAGTACTTC	CATSDLGGWETQYF
-	TRBD2	TRBJ2-3	TRBV4-3	TGCGCCAGCAGCCAAGGGGGACTAAGGACAGATACGCAGTATTTT	CASSQGGLRTDTQYF
-	-	TRBJ2-3	TRBV5-6	TGTGCCAGCAGCGCCTCTGGGGAACTCACAGATACGCAGTATTTT	CASSASGELTDTQYF
-	-	TRBJ2-7	TRBV2	TGTGCCAGCAGTGAAGCCGGGCGGTACGAGCAGTACTTC	CASSEAGRYEQYF
-	-	TRBJ2-5	TRBV4-1	TGCGCCAGCAGCCTCACTCCTTCCCGGGGGGCATGGGAGACCCAGTACTTC	CASSLTPSRGAWETQYF
-	TRBD1	TRBJ1-2	TRBV7-9	TGTGCCAGCAGCTTGGGACAGGGCTATGGCTACACCTTC	CASSLGQGYGYTF
once	TRBD1	TRBJ2-5	TRBV9	TGTGCCAGCAGCCTTTTAGGGGGCCACCAAGAGACCCAGTACTTC	CASSLLGGHQETQYF
-	TRBD1	TRBJ2-3	TRBV30	TGTGCCTGGAGTACGACCGGGACAGGCACCGATACGCAGTATTTT	CAWSTTGTGTDTQYF